Detailed here is one T cell receptor beta chain. As yet, its antigen is unknown. One end of the junction does not line up with germline, which may come from a read error. Libraries were prepared by immunoSEQ multiplex PCR; TCRdb keeps only in-frame clonotypes and omits some of them. The profile shows some 80,000 clones, nearly 90% of them singletons. Germline assignment: CDR1 MNHEY and CDR2 SMNVEV (reference sequence). The CDR3 totals 14 residues. Blood sampling was done at baseline, cycle 4 day 1, and cycle 7 day 1. The data stem from a study of OX40 agonist ivuxolimab in advanced cancers. Study-level information: Patients with hepatocellular carcinoma, melanoma, renal cell or head and neck cancer made up the dose-escalation patients.

Study-level findings and limits: Relative to CD4+ cells, CD8+ T cells on average had more expanded clones. No determination was made of the antigen specificity of the expanded peripheral T cells.

The sequence was collected from an adult with an advanced solid tumor such as melanoma, head and neck, liver or kidney cancer. This chain links TRBV27 with TRBJ1-6, with D tentatively TRBD1 (5 bases). The source was CD4+ or CD8+ T cells sorted from blood, collected in a trial of the OX40 agonist ivuxolimab. CDR3 protein: CASSLTGTGTPLHF. In DNA, the CDR3 is TGTGCCAGTAGTTTAACCGGGACGGGCACACCCCTCCACTTT.